Sequencing of this T cell receptor beta chain was carried out in a study of cytomegalovirus exposure and HLA in healthy donors. For this clone: Its matching antigen is unknown. An end of the junction does not agree with germline; a read error may underlie this.

Study outcomes and limitations: Some V segments, including TRBV6-2 and TRBV6-3, were excluded as indistinguishable. TCR beta sequences numbering 15,000 to 20,000 were associated with HLA alleles at 0.05 false discovery rate in a later analysis.

These donors counted as nominally healthy when sampled, but unrecorded immune exposures were likely. Germline V gene lookup returns CDR1 SGHTA and CDR2 FQGNSA. The CDR3 loop spans 11 amino acids. PCR was performed using 60 Vbeta and 13 Jbeta primers. Libraries were prepared by immunoSEQ multiplex PCR; TCRdb keeps only in-frame clonotypes and omits some of them. Altogether 100,000 to 150,000 clones are present, less than 85% being singletons, with the ten largest covering 1.2%. The V call is TRBV7-2, the J call TRBJ2-3, with D unresolved. Sequenced material: PBMCs. The origin of this receptor is a female donor in good health and CMV-seronegative. The CDR3 region is CAGSSTDTQYF. In nucleotides, the CDR3 is TGTGCCGGCAGCTCGACAGATACGCAGTATTTT.